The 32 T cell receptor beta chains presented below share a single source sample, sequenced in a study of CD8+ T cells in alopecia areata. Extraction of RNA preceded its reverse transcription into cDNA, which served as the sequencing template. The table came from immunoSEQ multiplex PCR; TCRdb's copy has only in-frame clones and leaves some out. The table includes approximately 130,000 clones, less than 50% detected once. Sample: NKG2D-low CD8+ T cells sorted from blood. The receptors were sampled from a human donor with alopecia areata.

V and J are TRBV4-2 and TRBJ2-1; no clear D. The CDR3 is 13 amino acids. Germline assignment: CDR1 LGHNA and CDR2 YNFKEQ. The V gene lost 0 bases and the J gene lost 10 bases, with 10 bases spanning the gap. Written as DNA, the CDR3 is TGTGCCAGCAGCCAAGATAAGGCCTACGAGCAGTTCTTC. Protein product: CASSQDKAYEQFF.

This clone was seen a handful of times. CDR3 sequence: CASSPPDRYEQYF. The CDR3 DNA reads TGTGCCAGCAGCCCCCCGGATCGATACGAGCAGTACTTC. V gene TRBV7-9 combines with J gene TRBJ2-7; no definite D call. This CDR3 is 13 amino acids long. CDR1 and CDR2 from the germline V gene are SEHNR and FQNEAQ (reference sequence). V lost 5 bases, J lost 4 bases, and 12 bases lay in between.

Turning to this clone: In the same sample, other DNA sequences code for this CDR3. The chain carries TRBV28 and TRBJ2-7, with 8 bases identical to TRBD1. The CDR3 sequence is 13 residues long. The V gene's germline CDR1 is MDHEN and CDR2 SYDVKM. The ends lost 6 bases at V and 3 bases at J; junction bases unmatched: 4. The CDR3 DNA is TGTGCCAGCAGCCCGACAGGGGTCTACGAGCAGTACTTC. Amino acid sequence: CASSPTGVYEQYF.

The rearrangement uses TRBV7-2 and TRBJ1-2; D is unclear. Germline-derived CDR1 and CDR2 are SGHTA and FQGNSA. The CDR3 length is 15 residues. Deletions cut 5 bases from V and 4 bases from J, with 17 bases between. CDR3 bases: TGTGCCAGCAGCCAGCATTCCCAGTCACTCTATGGCTACACCTTC. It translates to CASSQHSQSLYGYTF.

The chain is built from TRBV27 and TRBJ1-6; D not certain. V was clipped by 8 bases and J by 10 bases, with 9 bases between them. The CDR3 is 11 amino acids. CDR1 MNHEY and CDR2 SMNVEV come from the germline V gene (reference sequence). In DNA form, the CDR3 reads TGTGCCAGCGGGGTCAGGTCACCCCTCCACTTT. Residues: CASGVRSPLHF.

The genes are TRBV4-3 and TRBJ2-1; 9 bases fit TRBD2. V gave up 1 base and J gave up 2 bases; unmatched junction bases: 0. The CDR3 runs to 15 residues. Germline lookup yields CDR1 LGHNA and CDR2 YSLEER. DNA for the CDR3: TGCGCCAGCAGCCAAGGGACTAGCGCCTACAATGAGCAGTTCTTC. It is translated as CASSQGTSAYNEQFF.

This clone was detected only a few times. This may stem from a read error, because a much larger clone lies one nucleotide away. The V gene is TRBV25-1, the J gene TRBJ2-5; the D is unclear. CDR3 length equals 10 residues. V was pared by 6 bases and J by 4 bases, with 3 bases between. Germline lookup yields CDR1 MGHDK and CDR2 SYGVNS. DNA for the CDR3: TGTGCCAGCAGAGGAGAGACCCAGTACTTC. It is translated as CASRGETQYF.

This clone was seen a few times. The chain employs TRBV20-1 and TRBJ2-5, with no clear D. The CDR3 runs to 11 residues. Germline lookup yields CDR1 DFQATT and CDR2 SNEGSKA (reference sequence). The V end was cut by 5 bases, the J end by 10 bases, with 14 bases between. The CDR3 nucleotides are TGCAGTGCTGACGGGCAGTTCAACCAGTACTTC. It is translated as CSADGQFNQYF.

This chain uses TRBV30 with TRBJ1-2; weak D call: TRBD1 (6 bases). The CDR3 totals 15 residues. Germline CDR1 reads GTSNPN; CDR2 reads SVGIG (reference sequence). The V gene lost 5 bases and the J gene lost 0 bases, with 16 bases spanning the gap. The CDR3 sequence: CAWYSGTGTNYGYTF. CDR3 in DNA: TGTGCCTGGTACTCGGGCACAGGGACTAACTATGGCTACACCTTC.

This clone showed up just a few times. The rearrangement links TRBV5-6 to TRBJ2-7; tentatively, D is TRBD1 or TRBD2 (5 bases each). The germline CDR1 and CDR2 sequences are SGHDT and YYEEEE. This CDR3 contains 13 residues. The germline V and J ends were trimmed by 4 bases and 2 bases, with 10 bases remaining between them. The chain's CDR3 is CASSPGAAYEQYF. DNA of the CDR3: TGTGCCAGCAGCCCCGGGGCAGCCTACGAGCAGTACTTC.

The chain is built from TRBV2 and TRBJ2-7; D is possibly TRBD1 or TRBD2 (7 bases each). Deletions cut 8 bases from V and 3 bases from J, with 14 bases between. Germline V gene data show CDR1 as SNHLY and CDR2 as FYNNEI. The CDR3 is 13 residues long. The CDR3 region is CASGEGALYEQYF. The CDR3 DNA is TGTGCCAGCGGGGAGGGGGCCCTCTACGAGCAGTACTTC.

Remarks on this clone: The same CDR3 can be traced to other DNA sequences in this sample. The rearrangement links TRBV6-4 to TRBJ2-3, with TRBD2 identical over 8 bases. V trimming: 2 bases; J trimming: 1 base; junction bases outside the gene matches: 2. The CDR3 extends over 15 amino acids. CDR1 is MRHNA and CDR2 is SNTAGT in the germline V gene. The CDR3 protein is CASSDAGGGTDTQYF. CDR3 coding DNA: TGTGCCAGCAGTGACGCCGGGGGGGGCACAGATACGCAGTATTTT.

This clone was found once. The CDR3 DNA reads as TGTGCCAGCAGCTTAGGGGCCGGGTGGGATGAAGAGACCCAGTACTTC. Translating it yields CASSLGAGWDEETQYF. The rearrangement joins TRBV5-6 to TRBJ2-5, with D perhaps matching TRBD1 (5 bases). The V gene's germline CDR1 is SGHDT and CDR2 YYEEEE. The V gene lost 2 bases and the J gene lost 3 bases, with 17 bases spanning the gap. The CDR3 runs 16 residues.

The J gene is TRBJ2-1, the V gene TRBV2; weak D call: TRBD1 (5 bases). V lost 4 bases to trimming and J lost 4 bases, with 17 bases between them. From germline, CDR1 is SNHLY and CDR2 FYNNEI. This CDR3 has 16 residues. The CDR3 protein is CASSGLSTVAYNEQFF. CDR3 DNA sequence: TGTGCCAGCAGTGGACTCTCGACAGTCGCTTACAATGAGCAGTTCTTC. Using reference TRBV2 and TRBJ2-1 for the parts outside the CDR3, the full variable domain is EPEVTQTPSHQVTQMGQEVILRCVPISNHLYFYWYRQILGQKVEFLVSFYNNEISEKSEIFDDQFSVERPDGSNFTLKIRSTKLEDSAMYFCASSGLSTVAYNEQFFGPGTRLTVL.

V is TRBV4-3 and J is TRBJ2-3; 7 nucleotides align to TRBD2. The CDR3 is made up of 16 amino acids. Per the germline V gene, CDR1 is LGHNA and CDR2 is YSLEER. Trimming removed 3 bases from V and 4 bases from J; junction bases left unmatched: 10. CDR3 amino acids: CASSQHRAGRADTQYF. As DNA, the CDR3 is TGCGCCAGCAGCCAGCACCGAGCGGGAAGGGCAGATACGCAGTATTTT.

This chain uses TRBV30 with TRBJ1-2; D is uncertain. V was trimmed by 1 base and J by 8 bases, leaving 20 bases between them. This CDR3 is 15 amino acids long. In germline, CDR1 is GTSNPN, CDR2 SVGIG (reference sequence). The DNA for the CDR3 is TGTGCCTGGAGTGGGTACGATCCCACCGTTATGGGCTACACCTTC. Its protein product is CAWSGYDPTVMGYTF.

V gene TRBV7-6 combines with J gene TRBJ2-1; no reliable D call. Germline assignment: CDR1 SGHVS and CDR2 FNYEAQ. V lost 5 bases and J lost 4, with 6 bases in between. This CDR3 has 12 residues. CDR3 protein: CASSPSYNEQFF. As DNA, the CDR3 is TGTGCCAGCAGCCCGAGTTACAATGAGCAGTTCTTC.

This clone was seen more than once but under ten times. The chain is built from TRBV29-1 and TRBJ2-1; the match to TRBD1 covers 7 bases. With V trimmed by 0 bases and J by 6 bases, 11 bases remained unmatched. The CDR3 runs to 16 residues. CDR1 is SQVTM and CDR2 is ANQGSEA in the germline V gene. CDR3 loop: CSVEDPGTAVINEQFF. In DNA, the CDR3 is TGCAGCGTTGAAGACCCCGGGACAGCCGTAATCAATGAGCAGTTCTTC.

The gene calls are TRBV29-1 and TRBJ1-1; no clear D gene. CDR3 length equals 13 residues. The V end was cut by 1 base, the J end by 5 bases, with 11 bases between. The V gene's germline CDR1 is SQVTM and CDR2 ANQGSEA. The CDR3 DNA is TGCAGCGTTGAAGTCCCTCATGGGACTGAAGCTTTCTTT. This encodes CSVEVPHGTEAFF.

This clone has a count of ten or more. The CDR3 region has the DNA TGTGCCAGTTTAGCCAGCGGGGCAGATACGCAGTATTTT. This codes for CASLASGADTQYF. This chain links TRBV11-2 with TRBJ2-3; 7 bases map to TRBD2. V lost 9 bases to trimming and J lost 4 bases; unmatched junction nucleotides: 7. Looked up from germline, CDR1 is SGHAT and CDR2 is FQNNGV. CDR3 length equals 13 residues. Full variable domain (remainder filled in from reference TRBV11-2 and TRBJ2-3): EAGVAQSPRYKIIEKRQSVAFWCNPISGHATLYWYQQILGQGPKLLIQFQNNGVVDDSQLPKDRFSAERLKGVDSTLKIQPAKLEDSAVYLCASLASGADTQYFGPGTRLTVL.

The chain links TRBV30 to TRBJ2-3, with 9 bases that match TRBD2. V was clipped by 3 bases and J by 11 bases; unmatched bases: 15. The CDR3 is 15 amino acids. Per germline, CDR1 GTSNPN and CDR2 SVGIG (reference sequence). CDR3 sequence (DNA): TGTGCCTGGAGAGATCTAGCGGGGATTCCTTTCAAGCAGTATTTT. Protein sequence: CAWRDLAGIPFKQYF.

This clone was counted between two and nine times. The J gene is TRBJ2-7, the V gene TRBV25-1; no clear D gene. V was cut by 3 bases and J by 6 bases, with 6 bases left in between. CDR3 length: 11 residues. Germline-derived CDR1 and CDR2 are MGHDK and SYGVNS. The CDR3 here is CASSDFGEQYF. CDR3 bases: TGTGCCAGCAGTGACTTCGGCGAGCAGTACTTC.

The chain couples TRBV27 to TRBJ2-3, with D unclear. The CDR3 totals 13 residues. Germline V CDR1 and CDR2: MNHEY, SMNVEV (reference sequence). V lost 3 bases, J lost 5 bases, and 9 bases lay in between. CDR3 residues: CASSFPLGDTQYF. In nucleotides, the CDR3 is TGTGCCAGCAGTTTCCCCCTGGGAGATACGCAGTATTTT.

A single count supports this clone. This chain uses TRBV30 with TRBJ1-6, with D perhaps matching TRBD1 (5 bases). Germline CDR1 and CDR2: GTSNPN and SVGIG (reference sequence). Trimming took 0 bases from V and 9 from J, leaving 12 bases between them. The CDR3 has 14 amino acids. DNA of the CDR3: TGTGCCTGGAGTGTAGCACAGGATGCTTCACCCCTCCACTTT. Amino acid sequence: CAWSVAQDASPLHF.

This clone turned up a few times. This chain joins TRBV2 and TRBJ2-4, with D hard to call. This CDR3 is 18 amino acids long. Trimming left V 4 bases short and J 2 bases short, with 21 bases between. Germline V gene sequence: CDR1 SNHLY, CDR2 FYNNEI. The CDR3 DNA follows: TGTGCCAGCAGTGGGTATTCTAGGATAACTCAGCCCAAAAACATTCAGTACTTC. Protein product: CASSGYSRITQPKNIQYF.

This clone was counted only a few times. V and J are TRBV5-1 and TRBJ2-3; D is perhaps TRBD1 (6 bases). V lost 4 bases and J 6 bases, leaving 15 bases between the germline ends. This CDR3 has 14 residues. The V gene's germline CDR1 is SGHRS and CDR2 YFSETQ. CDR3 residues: CASSIADRMDTQYF. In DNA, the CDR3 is TGCGCCAGCAGCATCGCGGACAGAATGGATACGCAGTATTTT.

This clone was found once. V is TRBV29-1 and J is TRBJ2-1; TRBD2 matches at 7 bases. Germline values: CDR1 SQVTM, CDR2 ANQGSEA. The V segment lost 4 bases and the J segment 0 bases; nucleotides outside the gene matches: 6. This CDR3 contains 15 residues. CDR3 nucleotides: TGCAGCGTTGGCGGGGGAGGGAGCTCCTACAATGAGCAGTTCTTC. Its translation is CSVGGGGSSYNEQFF.

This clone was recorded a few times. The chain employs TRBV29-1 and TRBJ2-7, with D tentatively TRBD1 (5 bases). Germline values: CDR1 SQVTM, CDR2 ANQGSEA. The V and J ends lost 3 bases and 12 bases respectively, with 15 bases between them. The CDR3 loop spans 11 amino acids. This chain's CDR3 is CSVDQGGWGYF. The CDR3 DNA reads TGCAGCGTTGATCAGGGCGGTTGGGGGTACTTC.

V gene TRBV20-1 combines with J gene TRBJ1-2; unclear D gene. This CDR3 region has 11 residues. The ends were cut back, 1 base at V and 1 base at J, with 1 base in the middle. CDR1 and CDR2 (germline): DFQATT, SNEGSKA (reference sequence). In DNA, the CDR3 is TGCAGTGCTAGAGTTAACTATGGCTACACCTTC. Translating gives CSARVNYGYTF.

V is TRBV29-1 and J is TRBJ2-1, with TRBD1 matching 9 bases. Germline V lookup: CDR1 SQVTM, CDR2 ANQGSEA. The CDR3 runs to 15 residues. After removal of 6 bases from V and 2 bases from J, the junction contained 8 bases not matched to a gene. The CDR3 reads CSVDEGQGPYNEQFF. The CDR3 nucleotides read TGCAGCGTCGACGAGGGACAGGGCCCCTACAATGAGCAGTTCTTC.

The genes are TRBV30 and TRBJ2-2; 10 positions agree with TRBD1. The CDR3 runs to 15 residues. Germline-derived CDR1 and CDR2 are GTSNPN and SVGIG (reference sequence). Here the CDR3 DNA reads TGTGCTGGGGTCCCGGACAGGGGGTTTACCGGGGAGCTGTTTTTT. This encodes CAGVPDRGFTGELFF. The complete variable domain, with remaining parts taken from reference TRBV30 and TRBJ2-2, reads SQTIHQWPATLVQPVGSPLSLECTVEGTSNPNLYWYRQAAGRGLQLLFYSVGIGQISSEVPQNLSASRPQDRQFILSSKKLLLSDSGFYLCAGVPDRGFTGELFFGEGSRLTVL.

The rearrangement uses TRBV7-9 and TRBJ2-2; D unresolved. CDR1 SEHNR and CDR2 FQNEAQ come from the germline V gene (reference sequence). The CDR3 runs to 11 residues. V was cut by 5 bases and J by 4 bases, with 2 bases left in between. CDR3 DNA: TGTGCCAGCAGCATCACCGGGGAGCTGTTTTTT. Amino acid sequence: CASSITGELFF.